The source of this TCR beta chain is a study of regulatory T cells in long-lasting Graves disease. Turning to the study itself: The criterion for persistent Graves' disease was over 5 years of antithyroid drugs with positive TSH receptor antibodies. Broader study findings: With persistent disease, TRBV28, TRBJ1-2 and TRBJ2-5 were the favored segments.

Indicated time point: persistent/refractory GD, antithyroid drugs over 5 years with positive TRAb. The TCR library was prepared using RNA isolated from PBMCs. The patients were enrolled through endocrinology in Xi'an, China. The authors built TCR beta libraries using iRepertoire HTBI primers and Arm-PCR of CDR3 regions. One entry per CDR3 protein, called by TCRdb with MiXCR from the multiplex PCR reads. The sample lists over 450,000 distinct CDR3 sequences; under 25% were seen once. The CDR3 extends over 14 amino acids. Germline V gene sequence: CDR1 SQVTM, CDR2 ANQGSEA. V was shortened by 0 bases and J by 7 bases, with 15 bases between the two germline ends. Concerning this clonotype: Its antigen remains unidentified.

The clonotype was recovered from a female donor with Graves disease. The sample here was peripheral blood mononuclear cells (PBMCs), taken when the disease was refractory, from a patient treated with antithyroid drugs. The chain carries TRBV29-1 and TRBJ1-2, with a weak D call TRBD1 (5 bases). The CDR3 DNA sequence: TGCAGCGTTGAAGATCGGGGCAGGGTAGCTGGCTACACCTTC. This gives the protein CSVEDRGRVAGYTF.